This TCR beta chain was recovered during a study of T-cell reconstitution after alpha-beta-depleted transplantation in children listed by TCRdb under 2016. In terms of the full investigation: T-cell immune reconstitution after TCRalphabeta/CD19-depleted allogeneic hematopoietic cell transplantation in children was quantitatively tracked in the study by means of TCR repertoire profiling. Study-level results and caveats: In some patients, the high TCRbeta diversity seen at day 60 was put down to recipient T cells and intrathymic progenitors that had survived conditioning. The frequencies of hyperexpanded clones fell over the following months, and after one year, T-cell counts and TCRbeta diversity were mostly attributed to newly produced T cells. Apparently early alphabetaT-cell count recovery about two months after transplant reportedly relied on only several hundred rapidly expanded clones derived from non-depleted graft cells.

This clonotype was seen ten or more times. Its antigen target is currently unknown. No quality values exist for individual bases; no much larger clone is one base distant. Receptors were amplified or captured by PCR. Sequencing was performed on an Illumina HiSeq 2500. To normalize quantification of the TCRbeta repertoire, the TCR libraries were built with molecular barcoding that relied on unique molecular identifiers. The public reads were run again by TCRdb, first through fastp at Q25 and then through MiXCR, and only productive beta chains were kept. Each entry is one CDR3 protein sequence, shown with its most common DNA and genes. The sample table holds 450,000 to 600,000 distinct CDR3 sequences, of which roughly a tenth were seen once. Around 2.2% of the sample belongs to the ten largest clones. This specimen's treatment or condition label, interpreted: allogeneic hematopoietic cell transplantation with graft depleted of TCRalphabeta T cells and CD19 B cells. Transplant recipients were children who received TCRalphabeta/CD19-depleted allogeneic hematopoietic cell grafts.

Germline trimming: 0 bases from V, 1 base from J; junction bases outside gene matches: 9. Looking up the germline V gene (reference sequence) yields CDR1 DFQATT and CDR2 SNEGSKA. The CDR3 sequence holds 16 residues, the cysteine and phenylalanine included. The DNA shown is the 48-base CDR3, in frame from base 1. Here the chain combines TRBV20-1 and TRBJ2-7; the junction holds 7 bases that match TRBD2. The TCR was taken from a child aged 2 to 10 with inherited bone marrow failure, due to receive a stem cell transplant. Material: PBMCs, obtained before TCRalphabeta/CD19-depleted stem cell transplant. The encoded CDR3 is CSARDPDSGISYEQYF. The DNA reads as follows: TGCAGTGCTAGAGATCCCGACAGCGGGATATCCTACGAGCAGTACTTC.